What follows are 4 T cell receptor beta chains derived from one specimen sequenced in a study of T cells in Graves' hyperthyroidism and ophthalmopathy. It was RNA transcripts that yielded the amplified TCR beta CDR3 regions. A first-round RT-PCR of the TCR CDR3 used the HTBI primer set. TCRdb used MiXCR to reprocess the multiplex PCR reads, holding one entry per CDR3 protein. The data contain fewer than 650,000 distinct CDR3 sequences, about 14% of them singletons. What was sequenced was blood. All receptors derive from a woman younger than 35 with Graves' ophthalmopathy.

The chain joins TRBV6-1 to TRBJ2-1; 7 bases are shared with TRBD2. After removal of 6 bases from V and 0 bases from J, the junction contained 5 bases not matched to a gene. The germline V gene has CDR1 MNHNS and CDR2 SASEGT. The CDR3 consists of 15 residues. The CDR3 nucleotides read TGTGCCAGCAGCGACCGACTAGCCTCCTACAATGAGCAGTTCTTC. It is translated as CASSDRLASYNEQFF.

This clonotype was seen only a few times. The V and J genes are TRBV28 and TRBJ1-2, with TRBD1 matching 9 bases. The V and J ends lost 5 bases and 2 bases, in that order; junction bases with no gene match: 9. Germline V gene data show CDR1 as MDHEN and CDR2 as SYDVKM. This CDR3 region has 16 residues. The CDR3 DNA sequence: TGTGCCAGCAGTCCACTTGGACAGGGGAGCAACTATGGCTACACCTTC. It specifies CASSPLGQGSNYGYTF.

This clonotype turned up a few times. The CDR3 sequence: CASSQDLSVGGGETQYF. The DNA of the CDR3 is TGTGCCAGCAGCCAAGATCTATCTGTGGGAGGAGGGGAGACCCAGTACTTC. This chain links TRBV4-2 with TRBJ2-5; tentatively, D is TRBD2 (6 bases). The CDR3 length is 17 residues. The germline V gene encodes CDR1 LGHNA and CDR2 YNFKEQ. Trimming removed 0 bases at V and 5 bases at J, with 19 bases between.

This clonotype has ten or more counts. The V call is TRBV11-2, the J call TRBJ2-6; TRBD1 matches 10 bases. Germline V gives CDR1 SGHAT, CDR2 FQNNGV. The ends lost 5 bases at V and 2 bases at J; junction bases unmatched: 6. The CDR3 totals 17 residues. CDR3: CASSPRTGGAGANVLTF. DNA for the CDR3: TGTGCCAGCAGCCCCAGGACAGGGGGAGCTGGGGCCAACGTCCTGACTTTC.